This T cell receptor (beta chain) comes out of a study of identical twins. Whole-study results and caveats: Those out-of-frame alpha sequences shared by twins showed an excess of low generation probability.

MiXCR was run by TCRdb on the 5' RACE reads, yielding one entry per CDR3 protein. The table includes about 920,000 distinct CDR3 sequences, roughly an eighth detected once. Turning to this clonotype: Its antigen is still unknown.

The CDR3 runs 16 residues. Losses at the gene ends were 5 bases for V and 7 bases for J; bases not matched to a gene: 7. The data were also submitted as part of a second study, on yellow fever vaccine responses in identical twins.

This chain links TRBV12-3 or TRBV12-4 with TRBJ2-2, with 13 positions matching TRBD2. Material for sequencing was PBMCs. The source is a woman aged 18-30 years in good health. CDR3 region: CASSPGLAGVGGELFF. Here the CDR3 DNA reads TGTGCCAGCAGTCCAGGACTAGCGGGAGTTGGCGGGGAGCTGTTTTTT.